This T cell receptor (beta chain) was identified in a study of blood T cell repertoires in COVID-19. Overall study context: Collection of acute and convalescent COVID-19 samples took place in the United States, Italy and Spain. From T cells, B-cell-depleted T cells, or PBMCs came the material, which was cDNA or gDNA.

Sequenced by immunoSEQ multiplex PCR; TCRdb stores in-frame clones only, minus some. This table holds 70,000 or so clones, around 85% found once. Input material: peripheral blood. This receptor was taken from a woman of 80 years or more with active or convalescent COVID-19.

The CDR3 DNA is TGTGCCAGCAGTTACTTTACAGGAGACACTGAAGCTTTCTTT. It translates to CASSYFTGDTEAFF. The chain is built from TRBV6-2 or TRBV6-3 and TRBJ1-1; maybe TRBD1 (5 bases). The CDR3 has 14 residues. Germline loops: CDR1 MNHEY, CDR2 SVGEGT. The V gene lost 1 base and the J gene lost 3 bases, with 9 bases spanning the gap.